The 18 T cell receptor beta chains below were found in one sample sequenced in a study of monozygotic twins with inflammatory bowel disease. After re-calling the 5' RACE reads, TCRdb lists one entry per CDR3 protein, DNA absent. The sample table sets out approximately 330,000 distinct CDR3 sequences. What was sequenced was blood. Every receptor here comes from a human donor with ulcerative colitis or Crohn's disease, or a healthy co-twin of an affected twin (not recorded which).

The J gene is TRBJ1-5, the V gene TRBV12-3 or TRBV12-4; TCRdb's D call, TRBD1, is unchecked because there is no DNA. The CDR3 extends over 15 amino acids. The CDR3 loop reads CASSLAGFGNQPQHF.

V gene TRBV20-1 combines with J gene TRBJ2-3; TCRdb designates TRBD1, a call that cannot be tested without DNA. From germline, CDR1 is DFQATT and CDR2 SNEGSKA (reference sequence). CDR3 length: 15 residues. This chain's CDR3 is CSARRRDSNTDTQYF.

The chain links TRBV25-1 to TRBJ2-3; with no DNA, the TCRdb D assignment of TRBD2 cannot be verified. The length of the CDR3 is 17 residues. Per germline, CDR1 MGHDK and CDR2 SYGVNS. Here the CDR3 reads CASSGFNSGRAGDTQYF.

The rearrangement links TRBV7-9 to TRBJ1-2; there is no DNA to check the TCRdb D call of TRBD1. From germline, CDR1 is SEHNR and CDR2 FQNEAQ (reference sequence). The length of the CDR3 is 14 residues. CDR3 amino acids: CASSSLQGSRGYTF.

V and J are TRBV7-9 and TRBJ1-1; TCRdb proposes TRBD1, but this gene call is untestable without DNA. The CDR3 consists of 15 residues. Germline V CDR1 and CDR2: SEHNR, FQNEAQ (reference sequence). The CDR3 protein is CASSLGDREYTEAFF.

The chain combines TRBV3-1 with TRBJ2-1; TCRdb reports TRBD2, a call that lacks DNA to check it against. The V gene's germline CDR1 is LGHDT and CDR2 YNNKEL (reference sequence). This CDR3 spans 12 amino acids. Here the CDR3 reads CASSQTGTKQFF.

The chain links TRBV29-1 to TRBJ2-7; TCRdb names TRBD2, which stays unverified in the absence of DNA. The CDR3 sequence is 13 residues long. Germline assignment: CDR1 SQVTM and CDR2 ANQGSEA. CDR3 protein: CSAGTSGQGEQYF.

This chain uses TRBV19 with TRBJ2-2; TCRdb outputs TRBD1, but without DNA this stays unchecked. The CDR3 is 15 amino acids. The germline CDR1 and CDR2 sequences are LNHDA and SQIVND (reference sequence). CDR3 in amino acids: CASSMPGQNTGELFF.

The rearrangement uses TRBV5-1 and TRBJ2-1; the TCRdb call, TRBD1, lacks DNA for checking. The CDR3 totals 15 residues. Germline CDR1 is SGHRS and CDR2 is YFSETQ. CDR3 in amino acids: CASSERGGPHYEQFF. Based on the CDR3 plus reference TRBV5-1 and TRBJ2-1, the full variable domain is KAGVTQTPRYLIKTRGQQVTLSCSPISGHRSVSWYQQTPGQGLQFLFEYFSETQRNKGNFPGRFSGRQFSNSRSEMNVSTLELGDSALYLCASSERGGPHYEQFFGPGTRLTVL.

The chain joins TRBV7-2 to TRBJ2-5; TCRdb picks TRBD1, but there is no DNA to check that call. The germline CDR1 and CDR2 sequences are SGHTA and FQGNSA. The CDR3 is 11 residues long. The CDR3 loop reads CASTPIKTQYF.

The V gene is TRBV28, the J gene TRBJ2-5; lacking DNA, the TRBD1 call made by TCRdb goes unchecked. The CDR3 consists of 14 residues. Germline V gene lookup returns CDR1 MDHEN and CDR2 SYDVKM. The chain's CDR3 is CASSRGSEVETQYF.

V is TRBV5-1 and J is TRBJ1-3; TCRdb's D gene call, TRBD1, goes unchecked for lack of DNA. The CDR3 extends over 14 amino acids. Germline loops: CDR1 SGHRS, CDR2 YFSETQ. This CDR3 is CASSPQGRGNTIYF.

The chain is built from TRBV5-5 and TRBJ2-7; there is no DNA to check the TCRdb D call of TRBD1. This CDR3 region has 13 residues. Germline assignment: CDR1 SGHKS and CDR2 YYEKEE (reference sequence). The CDR3: CASGQGDAYEQYF.

The chain joins TRBV18 to TRBJ2-7. CDR3 length: 14 amino acids. CDR1 and CDR2 (germline): KGHSH, LQKENI. CDR3 in amino acids: CASSPLDSSYEQYF.

The chain has TRBV5-1 and TRBJ1-1; TCRdb calls TRBD1, which cannot be checked without DNA. CDR3 length: 16 amino acids. From germline, CDR1 is SGHRS and CDR2 YFSETQ. CDR3 sequence reads: CASSGGDRGPNTEAFF.

The chain employs TRBV29-1 and TRBJ1-4; checking the TCRdb D call of TRBD1 is not possible without DNA. The CDR3 has 13 amino acids. CDR1 and CDR2 from the germline V gene are SQVTM and ANQGSEA. The CDR3 spells CSVEWGVDEKLFF.

This chain connects TRBV7-2 to TRBJ2-7; TCRdb reports TRBD2, a call that lacks DNA to check it against. CDR1 is SGHTA and CDR2 is FQGNSA in the germline V gene. The CDR3 spans 16 residues. The CDR3 region is CASSLVASGGAYEQYF.

CDR3 loop: CASSFDGTAYGYTF. The chain employs TRBV5-1 and TRBJ1-2; the D call from TCRdb, TRBD1, cannot be confirmed without DNA. The CDR3 has 14 amino acids. CDR1 is SGHRS and CDR2 is YFSETQ in the germline V gene.